This entry lists 23 T cell receptor beta chains sequenced from one sample in a study of CD4 T cells in relation to SARS-CoV-2 and coronaviruses. TCRdb's copy holds only in-frame clones and misses some; the assay was immunoSEQ multiplex PCR. Of around 31,000 clones in the sample, about 76% are singletons; the top ten hold nearly 3.5%. The antigens these receptors bind are not known. Sequences were obtained from memory CD4+ T cells from PBMCs, cultured in vitro. Receptors originate from an adult with COVID-19.

A word on this clone: This sample also contains other DNA sequences that code for the same CDR3. The chain employs TRBV19 and TRBJ1-5; D may be TRBD1 (5 bases). V was trimmed by 1 base and J by 2 bases, leaving 9 bases between them. CDR3 size: 15 residues. Germline loops: CDR1 LNHDA, CDR2 SQIVND (reference sequence). The CDR3 sequence is CASSIGRAGNQPQHF. As DNA, the CDR3 is TGTGCCAGTAGTATAGGCAGGGCGGGCAATCAGCCCCAGCATTTT.

Here the CDR3 DNA reads TGTGCCTGGAGTGCGTCTACCTACGAGCAGTACTTC. Its protein product is CAWSASTYEQYF. The chain recombines TRBV30 with TRBJ2-7; no definite D call. The germline V and J ends were trimmed by 1 base and 2 bases, with 6 bases remaining between them. The CDR3 has 12 residues. Per the germline V gene, CDR1 is GTSNPN and CDR2 is SVGIG (reference sequence).

The chain is built from TRBV2 and TRBJ2-1; perhaps TRBD2 as D (5 bases). The V end was cut by 5 bases, the J end by 0 bases, with 11 bases between. CDR1 SNHLY and CDR2 FYNNEI come from the germline V gene. The CDR3 extends over 15 amino acids. CDR3 in DNA: TGTGCCAGCAGTTTAAGGAGGACCTCCTACAATGAGCAGTTCTTC. Its protein is CASSLRRTSYNEQFF.

This clone is labeled as medium-sized. In DNA form, the CDR3 reads TGTGCCAGCTCCCTAACTCACGCCGGGGCCAACGTCCTGACTTTC. Translation gives CASSLTHAGANVLTF. This sequence joins TRBV18 and TRBJ2-6; D not resolved. This CDR3 contains 15 residues. V gave up 6 bases and J gave up 4 bases, with 13 bases separating them. Germline loops: CDR1 KGHSH, CDR2 LQKENI.

The V gene is TRBV3-1 (or the pseudogene TRBV3-2), the J gene TRBJ2-7, with 8 positions matching TRBD2. The CDR3 is 14 amino acids. Germline lookup yields CDR1 LGHDT and CDR2 YNNKEL (reference sequence). V was pared by 7 bases and J by 1 base, with 6 bases of the junction left unmatched. The CDR3 region has the DNA TGTGCCAGCACCGGTAGCGGGACTTCCTACGAGCAGTACTTC. It codes for CASTGSGTSYEQYF.

The V call is TRBV18, the J call TRBJ1-4, with a weak D call TRBD1 (5 bases). The CDR3 spans 15 residues. Germline loops: CDR1 KGHSH, CDR2 LQKENI. V lost 3 bases to trimming and J lost 0 bases, with 8 bases between them. CDR3 region: CASSPAGTTNEKLFF. CDR3 nucleotide sequence: TGTGCCAGCTCACCCGCAGGGACAACTAATGAAAAACTGTTTTTT.

This clone was seen a single time. V gene TRBV9 combines with J gene TRBJ2-2; tentative D call: TRBD2 (5 bases). The germline V gene has CDR1 SGDLS and CDR2 YYNGEE. This CDR3 region has 15 residues. Trimming removed 0 bases at V and 7 bases at J, with 13 bases between. The CDR3: CASSVGGAAGGELFF. In nucleotides, the CDR3 is TGTGCCAGCAGCGTAGGGGGAGCCGCGGGCGGGGAGCTGTTTTTT.

This chain joins TRBV28 and TRBJ1-1, with 10 nucleotides matching TRBD1. In germline, CDR1 is MDHEN, CDR2 SYDVKM. J lost 3 bases, V lost 5 bases, and 6 bases had no gene match. This CDR3 has 15 amino acids. CDR3 bases: TGTGCCAGCAGTGCGACAGGGGGCGCTCACACTGAAGCTTTCTTT. This gives the protein CASSATGGAHTEAFF. Full variable domain (rest looked up from reference TRBV28 and TRBJ1-1): DVKVTQSSRYLVKRTGEKVFLECVQDMDHENMFWYRQDPGLGLRLIYFSYDVKMKEKGDIPEGYSVSREKKERFSLILESASTNQTSMYLCASSATGGAHTEAFFGQGTRLTVV.

The J gene is TRBJ2-1, the V gene TRBV3-1 (or the pseudogene TRBV3-2); perhaps D is TRBD1 or TRBD2 (5 bases each). CDR1 is LGHDT and CDR2 is YNNKEL in the germline V gene (reference sequence). The CDR3 has 14 residues. Trimming pared 4 bases from V and 6 bases from J, leaving 13 bases between. CDR3 residues: CASSLDKGSNEQFF. The CDR3 DNA follows: TGTGCCAGCAGCCTTGACAAGGGGAGCAATGAGCAGTTCTTC.

This chain connects TRBV11-3 to TRBJ2-3, with TRBD2 matching 7 bases. Trimming took 1 base from V and 4 from J; bases not matched to a gene: 8. The germline gives CDR1 SGHNT, CDR2 YENEEA. CDR3 length equals 16 residues. CDR3 in amino acids: CASSLGRRESADTQYF. In DNA, the CDR3 is TGTGCCAGCAGCTTAGGGCGGCGGGAGTCGGCAGATACGCAGTATTTT.

The chain employs TRBV2 and TRBJ2-3; possibly TRBD1 or TRBD2 for D (5 bases each). The V end lost 6 bases, the J end lost 0 bases, and 13 bases lay between the germline ends. There are 15 residues in the CDR3. Germline V CDR1 and CDR2: SNHLY, FYNNEI. The CDR3 bases are TGTGCCAGCAGAAACCGGGACCAGAGCACAGATACGCAGTATTTT. Its translation is CASRNRDQSTDTQYF. Looking up the rest from reference TRBV2 and TRBJ2-3 gives the full variable domain: EPEVTQTPSHQVTQMGQEVILRCVPISNHLYFYWYRQILGQKVEFLVSFYNNEISEKSEIFDDQFSVERPDGSNFTLKIRSTKLEDSAMYFCASRNRDQSTDTQYFGPGTRLTVL.

This clone appeared a single time. The J gene is TRBJ2-7, the V gene TRBV27; D is unresolved. CDR3 length equals 12 residues. Looked up from germline, CDR1 is MNHEY and CDR2 is SMNVEV (reference sequence). Trimming left V 2 bases short and J 6 bases short, with 8 bases between. CDR3 DNA: TGTGCCAGCAGTTTACCCCCAGCCGAGCAGTACTTC. Encoded protein: CASSLPPAEQYF.

The chain links TRBV5-5 to TRBJ2-3; D unclear. CDR1 and CDR2 (germline): SGHKS, YYEKEE (reference sequence). The V and J ends lost 0 bases and 0 bases respectively, with 11 bases between them. The CDR3 totals 16 residues. The CDR3 nucleotides are TGTGCCAGCAGCTTGGTCTTCGAAACTAGCACAGATACGCAGTATTTT. This gives the protein CASSLVFETSTDTQYF.

This clone was detected a few times. The chain is built from TRBV18 and TRBJ2-3; D is unclear. V was shortened by 1 base and J by 4 bases, with 6 bases between the two germline ends. CDR1 and CDR2 from the germline V gene are KGHSH and LQKENI. CDR3 size: 13 residues. CDR3 sequence reads: CASSPQGADTQYF. The CDR3 coding sequence is TGTGCCAGCTCACCACAGGGCGCAGATACGCAGTATTTT.

V usage is TRBV14 and J usage is TRBJ1-4; no clear D gene. Germline V gene data show CDR1 as SGHDN and CDR2 as FVKESK. This CDR3 has 17 residues. V lost 4 bases to trimming and J lost 3 bases, with 18 bases between them. The CDR3 DNA reads TGTGCCAGCAGCCGCAAGCTAGGCCGGGATGCTAATGAAAAACTGTTTTTT. Its protein product is CASSRKLGRDANEKLFF.

This sequence joins TRBV15 and TRBJ1-4; TRBD1 matches at 11 bases. V gave up 4 bases and J gave up 6 bases; unmatched junction bases: 4. CDR1 is LNHNV, CDR2 YYDKDF, per germline (reference sequence). The CDR3 is 15 amino acids. The CDR3 is CATSKGQGADEKLFF. DNA for the CDR3: TGTGCCACCAGCAAAGGACAGGGGGCCGATGAAAAACTGTTTTTT.

The rearrangement uses TRBV5-4 and TRBJ2-3, with D hard to call. V was pared by 4 bases and J by 6 bases, with 12 bases between. The CDR3 has 13 amino acids. Germline V lookup: CDR1 SGHNT, CDR2 YYREEE (reference sequence). The CDR3 nucleotides read TGTGCCAGCAGCAACCCAGACGTGGATACGCAGTATTTT. Translated, it gives CASSNPDVDTQYF.

V and J are TRBV28 and TRBJ1-6; D possibly corresponds to TRBD1 (5 bases). The CDR3 is made up of 15 amino acids. The V gene lost 5 bases and the J gene lost 8 bases, with 16 bases spanning the gap. Germline CDR1 and CDR2: MDHEN and SYDVKM. In nucleotides, the CDR3 is TGTGCCAGCAGTGGTGCAGGGCGGCTAGATTCACCCCTCCACTTT. Translated, it gives CASSGAGRLDSPLHF.

This chain connects TRBV6-5 to TRBJ2-7; maybe TRBD1 (6 bases). V was cut by 5 bases and J by 4 bases, with 15 bases left in between. Germline V gene data show CDR1 as MNHEY and CDR2 as SVGAGI. This CDR3 comprises 14 residues. CDR3 DNA: TGTGCCAGCAGTACGACAGGTCCCAGGTACGAGCAGTACTTC. Translation: CASSTTGPRYEQYF.

The chain has TRBV7-2 and TRBJ2-1; TRBD2 aligns across 7 bases. The V and J ends lost 0 bases and 9 bases, in that order; junction bases with no gene match: 5. The CDR3 covers 14 residues. Germline V gives CDR1 SGHTA, CDR2 FQGNSA. The CDR3 nucleotides read TGTGCCAGCAGCTTAGCGGGAGGGCCCGTTGAGCAGTTCTTC. This encodes CASSLAGGPVEQFF.

This chain joins TRBV19 and TRBJ2-3; D is possibly TRBD1 or TRBD2 (6 bases each). Germline loops: CDR1 LNHDA, CDR2 SQIVND (reference sequence). The CDR3 runs to 15 residues. V was shortened by 7 bases and J by 6 bases, with 20 bases between the two germline ends. The CDR3 spells CASTLSGATLDTQYF. CDR3 bases: TGTGCCAGTACCCTGTCGGGGGCTACCTTGGATACGCAGTATTTT. The whole variable domain, remainder taken from reference TRBV19 and TRBJ2-3, is DGGITQSPKYLFRKEGQNVTLSCEQNLNHDAMYWYRQDPGQGLRLIYYSQIVNDFQKGDIAEGYSVSREKKESFPLTVTSAQKNPTAFYLCASTLSGATLDTQYFGPGTRLTVL.

The V and J genes are TRBV19 and TRBJ2-1; 7 bases are a match to TRBD2. Germline trimming cut 6 bases from V and 8 bases from J; bases unmatched to any gene: 13. This CDR3 has 15 amino acids. CDR1 LNHDA and CDR2 SQIVND come from the germline V gene (reference sequence). CDR3 in DNA: TGTGCCAGTAGCCCCCAGGAGGGAGGGGCTGATGAGCAGTTCTTC. Translated: CASSPQEGGADEQFF. Together with reference TRBV19 and TRBJ2-1, the CDR3 gives the full variable domain: DGGITQSPKYLFRKEGQNVTLSCEQNLNHDAMYWYRQDPGQGLRLIYYSQIVNDFQKGDIAEGYSVSREKKESFPLTVTSAQKNPTAFYLCASSPQEGGADEQFFGPGTRLTVL.

The chain carries TRBV6-5 and TRBJ2-6, with D hard to call. The CDR3 length is 15 residues. Germline CDR1 MNHEY, CDR2 SVGAGI. Trimming left V 7 bases short and J 1 base short, with 11 bases between. CDR3 in amino acids: CASTSPLSGANVLTF. CDR3 bases: TGTGCCAGCACCAGTCCACTGTCTGGGGCCAACGTCCTGACTTTC.